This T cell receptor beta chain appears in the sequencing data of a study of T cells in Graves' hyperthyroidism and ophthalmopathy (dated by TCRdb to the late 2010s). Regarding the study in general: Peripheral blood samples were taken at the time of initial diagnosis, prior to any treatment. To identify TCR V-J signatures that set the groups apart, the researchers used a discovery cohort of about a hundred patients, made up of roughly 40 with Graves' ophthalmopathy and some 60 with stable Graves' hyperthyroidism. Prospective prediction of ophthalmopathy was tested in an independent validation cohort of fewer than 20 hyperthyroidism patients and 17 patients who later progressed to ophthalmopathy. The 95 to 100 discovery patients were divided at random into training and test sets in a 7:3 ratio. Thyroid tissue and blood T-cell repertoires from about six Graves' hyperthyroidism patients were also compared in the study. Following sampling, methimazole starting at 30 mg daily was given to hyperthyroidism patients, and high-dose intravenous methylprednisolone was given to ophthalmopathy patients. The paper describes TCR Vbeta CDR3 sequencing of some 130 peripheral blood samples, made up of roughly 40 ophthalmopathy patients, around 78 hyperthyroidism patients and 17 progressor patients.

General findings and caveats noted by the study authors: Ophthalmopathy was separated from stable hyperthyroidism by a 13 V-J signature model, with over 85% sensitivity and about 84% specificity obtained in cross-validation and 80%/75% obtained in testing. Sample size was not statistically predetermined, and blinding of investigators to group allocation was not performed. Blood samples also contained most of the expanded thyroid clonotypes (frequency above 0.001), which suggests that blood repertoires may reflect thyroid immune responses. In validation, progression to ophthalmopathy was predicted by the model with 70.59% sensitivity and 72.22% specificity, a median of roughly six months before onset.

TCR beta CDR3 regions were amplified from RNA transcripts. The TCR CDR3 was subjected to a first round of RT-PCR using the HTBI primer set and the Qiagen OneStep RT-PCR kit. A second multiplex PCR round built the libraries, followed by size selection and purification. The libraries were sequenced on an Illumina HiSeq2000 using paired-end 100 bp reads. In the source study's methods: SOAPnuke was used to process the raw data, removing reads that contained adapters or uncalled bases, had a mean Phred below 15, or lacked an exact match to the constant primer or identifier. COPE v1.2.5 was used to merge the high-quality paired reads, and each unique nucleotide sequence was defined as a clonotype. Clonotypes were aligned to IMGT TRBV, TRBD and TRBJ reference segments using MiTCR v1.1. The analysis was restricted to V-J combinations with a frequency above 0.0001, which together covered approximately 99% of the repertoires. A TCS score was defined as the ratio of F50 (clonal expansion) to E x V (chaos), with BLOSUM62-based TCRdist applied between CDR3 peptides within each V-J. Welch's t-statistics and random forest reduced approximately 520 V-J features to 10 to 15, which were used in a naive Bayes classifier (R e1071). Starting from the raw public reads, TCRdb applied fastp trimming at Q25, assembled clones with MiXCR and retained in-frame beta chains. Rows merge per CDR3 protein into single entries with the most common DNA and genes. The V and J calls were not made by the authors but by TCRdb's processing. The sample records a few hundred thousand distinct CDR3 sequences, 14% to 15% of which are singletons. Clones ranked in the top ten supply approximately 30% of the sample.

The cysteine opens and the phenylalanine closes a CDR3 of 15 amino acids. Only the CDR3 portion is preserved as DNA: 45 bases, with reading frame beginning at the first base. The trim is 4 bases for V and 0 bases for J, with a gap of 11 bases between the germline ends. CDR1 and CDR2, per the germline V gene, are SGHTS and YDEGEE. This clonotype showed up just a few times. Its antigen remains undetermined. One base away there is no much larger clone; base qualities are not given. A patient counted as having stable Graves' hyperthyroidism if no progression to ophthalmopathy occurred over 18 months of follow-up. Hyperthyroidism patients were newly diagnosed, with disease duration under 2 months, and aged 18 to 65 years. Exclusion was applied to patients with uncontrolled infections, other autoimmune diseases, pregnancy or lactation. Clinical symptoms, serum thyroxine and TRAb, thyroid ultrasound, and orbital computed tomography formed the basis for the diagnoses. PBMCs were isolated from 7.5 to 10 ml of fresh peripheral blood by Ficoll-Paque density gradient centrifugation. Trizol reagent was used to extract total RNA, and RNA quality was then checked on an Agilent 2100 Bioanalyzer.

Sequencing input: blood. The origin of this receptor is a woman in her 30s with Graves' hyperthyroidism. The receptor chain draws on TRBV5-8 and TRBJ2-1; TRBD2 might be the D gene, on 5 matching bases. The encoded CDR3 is CASSRGLSSYNEQFF. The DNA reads TGTGCCAGCAGCCGCGGGCTTAGCTCCTACAATGAGCAGTTCTTC.